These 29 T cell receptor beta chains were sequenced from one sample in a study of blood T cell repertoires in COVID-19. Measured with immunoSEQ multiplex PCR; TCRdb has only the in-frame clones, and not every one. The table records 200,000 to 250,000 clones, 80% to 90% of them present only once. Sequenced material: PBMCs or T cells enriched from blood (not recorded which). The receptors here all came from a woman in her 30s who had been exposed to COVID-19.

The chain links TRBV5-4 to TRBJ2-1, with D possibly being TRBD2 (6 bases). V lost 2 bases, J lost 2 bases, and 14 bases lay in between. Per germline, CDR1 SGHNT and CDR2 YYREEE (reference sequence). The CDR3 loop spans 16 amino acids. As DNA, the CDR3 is TGTGCCAGCAGCTTACCCGGGAGAAGAACCTACAATGAGCAGTTCTTC. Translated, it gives CASSLPGRRTYNEQFF.

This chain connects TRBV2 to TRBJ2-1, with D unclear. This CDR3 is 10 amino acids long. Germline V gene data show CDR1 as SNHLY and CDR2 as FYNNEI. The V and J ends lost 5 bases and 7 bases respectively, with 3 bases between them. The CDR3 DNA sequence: TGTGCCAGCAGTCTTAATGAGCAGTTCTTC. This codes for CASSLNEQFF.

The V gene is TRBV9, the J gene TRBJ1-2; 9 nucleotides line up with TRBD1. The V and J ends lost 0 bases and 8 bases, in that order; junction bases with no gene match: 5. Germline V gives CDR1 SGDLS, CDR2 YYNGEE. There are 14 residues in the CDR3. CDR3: CASSVGGQGQGYTF. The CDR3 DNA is TGTGCCAGCAGCGTAGGAGGACAGGGGCAAGGCTACACCTTC. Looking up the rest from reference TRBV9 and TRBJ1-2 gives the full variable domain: DSGVTQTPKHLITATGQRVTLRCSPRSGDLSVYWYQQSLDQGLQFLIQYYNGEERAKGNILERFSAQQFPDLHSELNLSSLELGDSALYFCASSVGGQGQGYTFGSGTRLTVV.

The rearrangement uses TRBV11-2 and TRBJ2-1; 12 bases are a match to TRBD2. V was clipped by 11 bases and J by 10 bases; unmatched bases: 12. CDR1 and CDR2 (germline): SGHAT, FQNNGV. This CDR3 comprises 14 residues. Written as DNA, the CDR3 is TGTGCCGGAGCTAGCGGGAGGGCCCTCGGGGAGCAGTTCTTC. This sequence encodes CAGASGRALGEQFF.

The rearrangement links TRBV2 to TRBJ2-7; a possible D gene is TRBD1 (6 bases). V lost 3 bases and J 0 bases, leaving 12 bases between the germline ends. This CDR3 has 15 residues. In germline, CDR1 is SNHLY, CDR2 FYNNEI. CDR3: CASSEAGASSYEQYF. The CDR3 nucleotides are TGTGCCAGCAGTGAGGCAGGGGCGAGCTCCTACGAGCAGTACTTC.

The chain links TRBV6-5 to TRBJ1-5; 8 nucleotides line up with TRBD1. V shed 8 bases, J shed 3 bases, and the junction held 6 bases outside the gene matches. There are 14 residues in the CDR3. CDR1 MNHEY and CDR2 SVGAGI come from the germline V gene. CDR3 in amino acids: CASGGQAFNQPQHF. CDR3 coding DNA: TGTGCCAGCGGGGGACAGGCTTTCAATCAGCCCCAGCATTTT.

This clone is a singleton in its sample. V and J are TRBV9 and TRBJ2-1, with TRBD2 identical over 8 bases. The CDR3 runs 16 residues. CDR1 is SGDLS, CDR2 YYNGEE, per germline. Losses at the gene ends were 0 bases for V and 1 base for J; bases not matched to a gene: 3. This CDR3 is CASSVALAVSYNEQFF. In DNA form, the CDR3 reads TGTGCCAGCAGCGTAGCACTAGCGGTATCCTACAATGAGCAGTTCTTC.

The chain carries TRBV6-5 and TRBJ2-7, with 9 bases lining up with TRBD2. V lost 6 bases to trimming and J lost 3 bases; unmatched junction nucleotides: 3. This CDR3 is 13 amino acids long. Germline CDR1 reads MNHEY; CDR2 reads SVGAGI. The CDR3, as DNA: TGTGCCAGCAGAAGGACTAGCGTCTACGAGCAGTACTTC. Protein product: CASRRTSVYEQYF.

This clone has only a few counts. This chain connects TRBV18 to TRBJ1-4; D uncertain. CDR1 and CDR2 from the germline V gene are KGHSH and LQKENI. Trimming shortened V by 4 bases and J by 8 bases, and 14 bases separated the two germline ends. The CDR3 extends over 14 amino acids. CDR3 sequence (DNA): TGTGCCAGCTCACTCGAGGGATGGGAAGAAAAACTGTTTTTT. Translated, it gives CASSLEGWEEKLFF.

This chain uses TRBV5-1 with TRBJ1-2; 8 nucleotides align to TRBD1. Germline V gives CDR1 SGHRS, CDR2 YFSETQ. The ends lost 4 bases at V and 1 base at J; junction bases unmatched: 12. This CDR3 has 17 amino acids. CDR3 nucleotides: TGCGCCAGCAGCATAGGACAGGGTGGAGGAGGTAACTATGGCTACACCTTC. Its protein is CASSIGQGGGGNYGYTF.

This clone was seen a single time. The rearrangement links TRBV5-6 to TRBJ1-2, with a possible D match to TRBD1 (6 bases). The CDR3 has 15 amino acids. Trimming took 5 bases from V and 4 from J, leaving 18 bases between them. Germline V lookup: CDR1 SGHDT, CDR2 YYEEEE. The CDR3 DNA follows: TGTGCCAGCAGGCCGGGCTATGGGACAACCTATGGCTACACCTTC. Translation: CASRPGYGTTYGYTF. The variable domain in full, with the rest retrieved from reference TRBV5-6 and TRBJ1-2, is DAGVTQSPTHLIKTRGQQVTLRCSPKSGHDTVSWYQQALGQGPQFIFQYYEEEERQRGNFPDRFSGHQFPNYSSELNVNALLLGDSALYLCASRPGYGTTYGYTFGSGTRLTVV.

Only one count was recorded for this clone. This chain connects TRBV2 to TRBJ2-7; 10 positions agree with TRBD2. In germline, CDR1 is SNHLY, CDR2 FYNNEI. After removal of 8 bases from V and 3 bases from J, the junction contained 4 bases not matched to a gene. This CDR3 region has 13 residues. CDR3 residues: CASSSGRGYEQYF. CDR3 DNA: TGTGCCAGCTCGAGCGGGAGGGGCTACGAGCAGTACTTC. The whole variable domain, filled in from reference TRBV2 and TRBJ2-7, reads EPEVTQTPSHQVTQMGQEVILRCVPISNHLYFYWYRQILGQKVEFLVSFYNNEISEKSEIFDDQFSVERPDGSNFTLKIRSTKLEDSAMYFCASSSGRGYEQYFGPGTRLTVT.

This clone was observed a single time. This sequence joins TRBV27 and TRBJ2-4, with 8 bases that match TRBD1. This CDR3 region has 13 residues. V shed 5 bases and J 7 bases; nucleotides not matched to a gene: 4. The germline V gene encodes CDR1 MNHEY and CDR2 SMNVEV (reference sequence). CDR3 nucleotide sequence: TGTGCCAGCAGTGCGACAGGGGTGAACATTCAGTACTTC. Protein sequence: CASSATGVNIQYF.

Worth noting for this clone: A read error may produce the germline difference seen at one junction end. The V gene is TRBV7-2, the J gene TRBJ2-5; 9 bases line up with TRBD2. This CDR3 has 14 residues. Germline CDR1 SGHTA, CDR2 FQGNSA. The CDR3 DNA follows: TGTGCCAGCAGCATAGCGGGAGTGGGGGAGACCCAGTACTTC. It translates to CASSIAGVGETQYF.

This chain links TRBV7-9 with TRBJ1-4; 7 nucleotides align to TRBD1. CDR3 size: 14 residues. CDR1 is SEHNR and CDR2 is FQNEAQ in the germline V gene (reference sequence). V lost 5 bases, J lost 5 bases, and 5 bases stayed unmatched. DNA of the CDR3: TGTGCCAGCAGCCCCGGGACAGAGAATGAAAAACTGTTTTTT. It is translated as CASSPGTENEKLFF.

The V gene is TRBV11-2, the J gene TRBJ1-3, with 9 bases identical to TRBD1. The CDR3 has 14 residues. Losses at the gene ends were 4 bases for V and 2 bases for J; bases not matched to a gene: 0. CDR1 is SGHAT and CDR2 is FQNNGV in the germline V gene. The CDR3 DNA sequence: TGTGCCAGCAGCTGGGACAGGGCTGGAAACACCATATATTTT. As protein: CASSWDRAGNTIYF.

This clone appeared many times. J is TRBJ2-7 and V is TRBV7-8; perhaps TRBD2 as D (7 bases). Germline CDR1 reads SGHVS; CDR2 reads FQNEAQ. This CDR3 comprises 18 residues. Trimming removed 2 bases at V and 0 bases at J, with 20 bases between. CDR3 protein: CASSLMGRGRGISYEQYF. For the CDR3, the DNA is TGTGCCAGCAGCTTAATGGGAAGGGGGAGGGGGATCTCCTACGAGCAGTACTTC.

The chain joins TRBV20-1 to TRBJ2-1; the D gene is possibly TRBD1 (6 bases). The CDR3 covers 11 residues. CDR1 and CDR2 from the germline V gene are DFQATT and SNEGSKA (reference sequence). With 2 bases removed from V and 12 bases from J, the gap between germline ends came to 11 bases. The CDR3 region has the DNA TGCAGTGCTAGAAGGGGGTTTATGCAGTTCTTC. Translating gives CSARRGFMQFF.

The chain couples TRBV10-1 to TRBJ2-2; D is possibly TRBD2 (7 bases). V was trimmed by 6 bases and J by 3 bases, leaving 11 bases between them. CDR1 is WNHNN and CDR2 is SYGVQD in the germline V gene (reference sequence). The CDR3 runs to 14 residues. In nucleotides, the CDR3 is TGCGCCAGCAGCAGGGGAGGGGACACCGGGGAGCTGTTTTTT. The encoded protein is CASSRGGDTGELFF.

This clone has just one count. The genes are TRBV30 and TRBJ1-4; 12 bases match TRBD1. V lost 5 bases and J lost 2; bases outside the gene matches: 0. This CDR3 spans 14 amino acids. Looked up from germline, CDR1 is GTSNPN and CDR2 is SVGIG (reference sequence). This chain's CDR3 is CAWGTGGTNEKLFF. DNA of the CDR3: TGTGCCTGGGGGACAGGGGGCACTAATGAAAAACTGTTTTTT. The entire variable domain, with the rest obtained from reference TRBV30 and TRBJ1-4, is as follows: SQTIHQWPATLVQPVGSPLSLECTVEGTSNPNLYWYRQAAGRGLQLLFYSVGIGQISSEVPQNLSASRPQDRQFILSSKKLLLSDSGFYLCAWGTGGTNEKLFFGSGTQLSVL.

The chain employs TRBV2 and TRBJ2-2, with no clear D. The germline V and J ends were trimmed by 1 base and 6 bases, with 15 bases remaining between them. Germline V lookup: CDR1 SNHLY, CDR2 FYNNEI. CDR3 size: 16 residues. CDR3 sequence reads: CASSEGYISLSGELFF. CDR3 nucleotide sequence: TGTGCCAGCAGTGAAGGATACATCTCCCTCTCCGGGGAGCTGTTTTTT.

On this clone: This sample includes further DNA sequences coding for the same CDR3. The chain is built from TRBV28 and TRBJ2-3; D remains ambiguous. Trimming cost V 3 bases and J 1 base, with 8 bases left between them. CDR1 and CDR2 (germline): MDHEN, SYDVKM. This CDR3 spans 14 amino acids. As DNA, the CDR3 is TGTGCCAGCAGTTTCCTCCAGGGCACAGATACGCAGTATTTT. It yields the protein CASSFLQGTDTQYF.

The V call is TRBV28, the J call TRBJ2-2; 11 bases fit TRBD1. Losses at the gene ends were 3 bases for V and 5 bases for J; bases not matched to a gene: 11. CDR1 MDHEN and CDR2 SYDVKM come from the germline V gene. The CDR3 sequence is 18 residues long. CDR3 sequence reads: CASSFWTGGYSRTGELFF. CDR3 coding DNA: TGTGCCAGCAGTTTTTGGACAGGGGGCTATTCTAGGACCGGGGAGCTGTTTTTT. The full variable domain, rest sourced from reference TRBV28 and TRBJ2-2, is DVKVTQSSRYLVKRTGEKVFLECVQDMDHENMFWYRQDPGLGLRLIYFSYDVKMKEKGDIPEGYSVSREKKERFSLILESASTNQTSMYLCASSFWTGGYSRTGELFFGEGSRLTVL.

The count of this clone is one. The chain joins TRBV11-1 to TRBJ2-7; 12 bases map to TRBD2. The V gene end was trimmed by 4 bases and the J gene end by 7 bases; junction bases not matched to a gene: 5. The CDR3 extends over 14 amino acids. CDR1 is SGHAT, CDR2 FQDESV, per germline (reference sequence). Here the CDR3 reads CASSSGLAGGEQYF. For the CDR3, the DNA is TGTGCCAGCAGCTCGGGACTAGCGGGTGGGGAGCAGTACTTC.

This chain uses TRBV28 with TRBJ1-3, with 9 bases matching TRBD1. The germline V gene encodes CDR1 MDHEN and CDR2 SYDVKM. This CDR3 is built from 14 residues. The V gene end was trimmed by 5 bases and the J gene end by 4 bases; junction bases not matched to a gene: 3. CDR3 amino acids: CASSVGQGGNTIYF. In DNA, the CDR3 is TGTGCCAGCAGTGTGGGACAGGGAGGAAACACCATATATTTT.

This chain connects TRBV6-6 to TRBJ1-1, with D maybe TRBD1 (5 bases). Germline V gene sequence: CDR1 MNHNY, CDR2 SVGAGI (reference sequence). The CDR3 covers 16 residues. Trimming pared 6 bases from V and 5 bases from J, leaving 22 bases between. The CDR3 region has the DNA TGTGCCAGCAGCCCCCCCATAGGAGGGGAAGGTACTGAAGCTTTCTTT. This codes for CASSPPIGGEGTEAFF.

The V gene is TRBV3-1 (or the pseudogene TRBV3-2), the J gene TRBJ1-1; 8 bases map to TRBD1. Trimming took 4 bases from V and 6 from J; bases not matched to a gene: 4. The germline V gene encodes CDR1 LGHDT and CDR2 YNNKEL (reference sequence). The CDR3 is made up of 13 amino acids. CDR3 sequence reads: CASSPPRGPEAFF. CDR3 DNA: TGTGCCAGCAGCCCCCCCAGGGGGCCTGAAGCTTTCTTT.

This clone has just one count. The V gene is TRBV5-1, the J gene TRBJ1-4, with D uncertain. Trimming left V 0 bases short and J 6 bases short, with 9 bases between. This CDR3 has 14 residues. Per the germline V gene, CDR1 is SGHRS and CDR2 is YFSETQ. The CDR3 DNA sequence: TGCGCCAGCAGCTTGGGAGGGCTGGATGAAAAACTGTTTTTT. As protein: CASSLGGLDEKLFF.

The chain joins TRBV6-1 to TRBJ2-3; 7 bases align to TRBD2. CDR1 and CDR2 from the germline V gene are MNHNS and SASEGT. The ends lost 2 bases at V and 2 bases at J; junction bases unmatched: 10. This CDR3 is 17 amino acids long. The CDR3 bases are TGTGCCAGCAGTGAATACGGGAGCGGGGCCCTCACAGATACGCAGTATTTT. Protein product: CASSEYGSGALTDTQYF.